This T cell receptor (beta chain) was sequenced for a study of OX40 agonist ivuxolimab in advanced cancers. General study points: Partial responders at 0.1-3.0 mg/kg had among the lowest clonal expansion.

Germline V gives CDR1 MDHEN, CDR2 SYDVKM. The CDR3 runs 12 residues. Trimming at V came to 4 bases and at J to 3 bases, leaving 0 bases not matched to a gene. Only in-frame clones appear in the TCRdb table, and some are missing; sequencing was by immunoSEQ multiplex PCR. The sample consists of nearly 80,000 clones, around 94% of them appearing once. With respect to this clone: Its antigen is not known.

This clonotype was obtained from an adult with an advanced solid tumor such as melanoma, head and neck, liver or kidney cancer. The chain links TRBV28 to TRBJ2-7, with 7 nucleotides matching TRBD1. The sample here was CD4+ or CD8+ T cells sorted from blood, taken in a trial of the OX40 agonist ivuxolimab. CDR3 DNA: TGTGCCAGCAGTTGGGACAGCTACGAGCAGTACTTC. Its translation: CASSWDSYEQYF.